The 30 T cell receptor beta chains in this list originate from one sample, sequenced in a study of response to subunit inactivated influenza vaccine. TCRdb called the RT-PCR reads again in MiXCR, with one record for every CDR3 protein. The sample records hundreds of thousands of distinct CDR3 sequences, around 20% being singletons. This material consisted of PBMCs from blood, taken roughly 5 days after vaccination. These receptor sequences come from a man aged 50 or older who received an inactivated influenza vaccine.

There are a few counts of this clonotype. This sequence joins TRBV7-6 and TRBJ2-7; 8 bases are a match to TRBD1. Germline assignment: CDR1 SGHVS and CDR2 FNYEAQ. With V trimmed by 2 bases and J by 0 bases, 3 bases remained unmatched. The CDR3 sequence is 15 residues long. This CDR3 is CASSLLGQDSYEQYF. Written as DNA, the CDR3 is TGTGCCAGCAGCTTATTGGGACAGGACTCCTACGAGCAGTACTTC.

The J gene is TRBJ2-7, the V gene TRBV6-5, with D perhaps given as TRBD1 or TRBD2 (5 bases each). Between the trimmed V and J ends, which lost 2 bases and 2 bases, there was a span of 13 bases. This CDR3 is built from 15 residues. Germline V CDR1 and CDR2: MNHEY, SVGAGI. DNA of the CDR3: TGTGCCAGCAGTTACCTCAGGGACCCCACCTACGAGCAGTACTTC. This translates into CASSYLRDPTYEQYF.

In its sample, this clonotype was seen a few times. The CDR3 bases are TGTGCCACCAGTCAAGTTCCTGGTAGCCAAGAGACCCAGTACTTC. It translates to CATSQVPGSQETQYF. The chain couples TRBV15 to TRBJ2-5; the D is unclear. Germline CDR1 and CDR2: LNHNV and YYDKDF (reference sequence). There are 15 residues in the CDR3. Trimming cost V 6 bases and J 1 base, with 15 bases left between them.

V is TRBV3-1 and J is TRBJ2-7; 8 nucleotides align to TRBD1. Germline V gene lookup returns CDR1 LGHDT and CDR2 YNNKEL (reference sequence). The junction had 6 bases not matched to a gene; V was cut back by 1 base and J by 4 bases. The CDR3 is 15 residues long. The CDR3 reads CASSQAGRGLYEQYF. DNA of the CDR3: TGTGCCAGCAGCCAAGCTGGCAGGGGGCTTTACGAGCAGTACTTC.

The chain couples TRBV29-1 to TRBJ2-7; D not certain. CDR1 is SQVTM and CDR2 is ANQGSEA in the germline V gene. This CDR3 is built from 13 residues. Trimming shortened V by 6 bases and J by 1 base, and 13 bases separated the two germline ends. Written as DNA, the CDR3 is TGCAGCGTGAAGGGCCGATTGTCCTACGAGCAGTACTTC. Amino acids: CSVKGRLSYEQYF.

The rearrangement links TRBV20-1 to TRBJ2-2, with 7 bases lining up with TRBD1. J gave up 3 bases and V 6 bases, and 10 bases lay outside the gene matches. CDR3 length: 15 residues. CDR1 and CDR2 (germline): DFQATT, SNEGSKA (reference sequence). The CDR3 DNA sequence: TGCAGTGCCTCATCCGGGGACAGTCACACCGGGGAGCTGTTTTTT. This encodes CSASSGDSHTGELFF.

The V gene is TRBV12-3 or TRBV12-4, the J gene TRBJ1-4, with TRBD1 identical over 8 bases. The CDR3 is made up of 15 amino acids. With 2 bases clipped from V and 8 bases from J, the junction kept 7 bases outside the gene matches. The CDR3 protein is CASSLTGQGGEKLFF. CDR3 nucleotides: TGTGCCAGCAGTTTAACCGGACAGGGAGGAGAAAAACTGTTTTTT.

In its sample, this clonotype was seen a few times. This chain links TRBV29-1 with TRBJ1-2; TRBD1 might be the D (5 bases). Germline lookup yields CDR1 SQVTM and CDR2 ANQGSEA. Between the trimmed V and J ends, which lost 4 bases and 6 bases, there was a span of 9 bases. The CDR3 length is 11 residues. The CDR3 region has the DNA TGCAGCGTTGGCGGGACCGATGGCTACACCTTC. It yields the protein CSVGGTDGYTF.

V is TRBV5-1 and J is TRBJ2-7; 13 bases are shared with TRBD2. Trimming cost V 4 bases and J 1 base; bases outside gene matches: 5. This CDR3 has 16 residues. In germline, CDR1 is SGHRS, CDR2 YFSETQ. The CDR3 sequence is CASSSSGLAGSYEQYF. CDR3 bases: TGCGCCAGCAGCAGCTCGGGACTAGCGGGGTCCTACGAGCAGTACTTC.

This clonotype has only a few counts. The chain links TRBV6-1 to TRBJ2-1, with TRBD1 as a possible D gene (5 bases). Germline CDR1 is MNHNS and CDR2 is SASEGT. Between the trimmed V and J ends, which lost 5 bases and 5 bases, there was a span of 16 bases. The CDR3 loop spans 15 amino acids. The CDR3 reads CASSRDRTLDNEQFF. In DNA, the CDR3 is TGTGCCAGCAGTCGCGATCGGACACTGGACAATGAGCAGTTCTTC.

This clonotype was picked up a small number of times. The V and J genes are TRBV5-8 and TRBJ2-2, with a possible D match to TRBD2 (5 bases). This CDR3 is built from 14 residues. Per germline, CDR1 SGHTS and CDR2 YDEGEE. With 4 bases removed from V and 7 bases from J, the gap between germline ends came to 14 bases. In nucleotides, the CDR3 is TGTGCCAGCAGCCCGTTCGGACTTTACGGGGAGCTGTTTTTT. Translated: CASSPFGLYGELFF.

This clonotype occurred a few times. This chain connects TRBV7-6 to TRBJ1-5; D gene unclear. The CDR3 totals 15 residues. Germline-derived CDR1 and CDR2 are SGHVS and FNYEAQ. Trimming pared 1 base from V and 10 bases from J, leaving 17 bases between. This CDR3 is CASSLGGGSGRPQHF. CDR3 in DNA: TGTGCCAGCAGCTTAGGGGGAGGGTCGGGGAGACCCCAGCATTTT. Filled out from reference TRBV7-6 and TRBJ1-5, the complete variable domain reads GAGVSQSPRYKVTKRGQDVALRCDPISGHVSLYWYRQALGQGPEFLTYFNYEAQQDKSGLPNDRFSAERPEGSISTLTIQRTEQRDSAMYRCASSLGGGSGRPQHFGDGTRLSIL.

The chain joins TRBV20-1 to TRBJ1-1; D is perhaps TRBD1 (5 bases). V gave up 6 bases and J gave up 11 bases, with 13 bases separating them. Germline loops: CDR1 DFQATT, CDR2 SNEGSKA (reference sequence). This CDR3 is 10 amino acids long. CDR3 amino acids: CSAGGVAAFF. The CDR3 bases are TGCAGTGCCGGAGGGGTTGCGGCTTTCTTT.

This chain uses TRBV9 with TRBJ1-1, with a tentative D call TRBD1 (6 bases). The CDR3 sequence is 13 residues long. CDR1 SGDLS and CDR2 YYNGEE come from the germline V gene. The V and J ends lost 4 bases and 5 bases respectively, with 12 bases between them. DNA of the CDR3: TGTGCCAGCAGCCGGGGGCAGGGGACTGAAGCTTTCTTT. It yields the protein CASSRGQGTEAFF.

This chain links TRBV12-3 or TRBV12-4 with TRBJ1-6, with 8 bases matching TRBD1. The V and J ends lost 5 bases and 3 bases, in that order; junction bases with no gene match: 6. The CDR3 consists of 16 residues. The CDR3 sequence is CASSPEGQDYNSPLHF. In DNA form, the CDR3 reads TGTGCCAGCAGTCCCGAGGGACAGGACTATAATTCACCCCTCCACTTT.

This chain connects TRBV7-9 to TRBJ1-5; 9 bases fit TRBD1. This CDR3 is 16 amino acids long. The germline gives CDR1 SEHNR, CDR2 FQNEAQ (reference sequence). With V trimmed by 4 bases and J by 6 bases, 10 bases remained unmatched. The CDR3 sequence is CASSSSGTGIRQPQHF. The CDR3 DNA follows: TGTGCCAGCAGCTCTAGTGGGACAGGGATTCGTCAGCCCCAGCATTTT.

This clonotype was counted between two and nine times. The chain employs TRBV28 and TRBJ2-7; tentatively, D is TRBD1 (5 bases). This CDR3 is 17 amino acids long. V was shortened by 1 base and J by 3 bases, with 19 bases between the two germline ends. Germline V CDR1 and CDR2: MDHEN, SYDVKM. The CDR3 loop is CASSLFSLRDRLYEQYF. In nucleotides, the CDR3 is TGTGCCAGCAGTTTATTTTCACTTCGTGACAGACTCTACGAGCAGTACTTC.

The table lists this clonotype with many counts. The gene calls are TRBV20-1 and TRBJ1-5; D is uncertain. The V end was cut by 0 bases, the J end by 7 bases, with 13 bases between. This CDR3 has 14 amino acids. The germline V gene has CDR1 DFQATT and CDR2 SNEGSKA (reference sequence). CDR3 residues: CSARDPKARQPQHF. The CDR3 DNA is TGCAGTGCTAGAGATCCCAAGGCCAGACAGCCCCAGCATTTT.

This clonotype was seen repeatedly, ten times or more. The chain couples TRBV20-1 to TRBJ1-2; D remains ambiguous. The V end lost 0 bases, the J end lost 0 bases, and 26 bases lay between the germline ends. There are 20 residues in the CDR3. Germline CDR1 DFQATT, CDR2 SNEGSKA (reference sequence). This CDR3 is CSARDREDLHRPKSNYGYTF. The CDR3 DNA is TGCAGTGCTAGAGATCGTGAGGACCTCCATAGGCCTAAATCTAACTATGGCTACACCTTC.

The J gene is TRBJ2-3, the V gene TRBV10-1, with TRBD1 matching 8 bases. After removal of 5 bases from V and 5 bases from J, the junction contained 9 bases not matched to a gene. The CDR3 has 15 amino acids. Germline assignment: CDR1 WNHNN and CDR2 SYGVQD (reference sequence). CDR3 protein: CASSSRTGWRDTQYF. CDR3 bases: TGCGCCAGCAGTTCAAGGACAGGGTGGAGAGATACGCAGTATTTT.

This clonotype was seen more than once but under ten times. The rearrangement joins TRBV12-3 or TRBV12-4 to TRBJ2-5; weak D call: TRBD2 (6 bases). V lost 2 bases and J lost 5, with 12 bases in between. The CDR3 spans 14 residues. Here the CDR3 DNA reads TGTGCCAGCAGTTTATTCGGGGACTCGGAGACCCAGTACTTC. Its translation is CASSLFGDSETQYF.

This clonotype was detected ten times or more. The gene calls are TRBV27 and TRBJ1-6, with D tentatively TRBD1 (5 bases). Trimming removed 2 bases from V and 7 bases from J, with 12 bases in between. The V gene's germline CDR1 is MNHEY and CDR2 SMNVEV (reference sequence). The CDR3 extends over 15 amino acids. The CDR3 loop is CASSLPDRINSPLHF. CDR3 coding DNA: TGTGCCAGCAGTTTACCCGACAGAATCAATTCACCCCTCCACTTT.

The V gene is TRBV15, the J gene TRBJ1-1, with a weak D call TRBD1 (5 bases). Germline V gene lookup returns CDR1 LNHNV and CDR2 YYDKDF (reference sequence). Trimming shortened V by 0 bases and J by 1 base, and 9 bases separated the two germline ends. The CDR3 runs 15 residues. In nucleotides, the CDR3 is TGTGCCACCAGCAGAGAAAAGGGGTCGAACACTGAAGCTTTCTTT. It yields the protein CATSREKGSNTEAFF.

This clonotype was counted between two and nine times. V gene TRBV6-2 or TRBV6-3 combines with J gene TRBJ2-7; TRBD2 agrees at 12 bases. CDR1 is MNHEY and CDR2 is SVGEGT in the germline V gene. J lost 6 bases, V lost 0 bases, and 3 bases had no gene match. This CDR3 spans 15 amino acids. CDR3 loop: CASSYSRTSGVEQYF. In DNA form, the CDR3 reads TGTGCCAGCAGTTACTCTAGGACTAGCGGGGTCGAGCAGTACTTC.

The rearrangement uses TRBV20-1 and TRBJ2-5; 8 nucleotides match TRBD2. This CDR3 spans 15 amino acids. The ends lost 2 bases at V and 5 bases at J; junction bases unmatched: 10. Germline V gene sequence: CDR1 DFQATT, CDR2 SNEGSKA (reference sequence). CDR3 region: CSARPNSGVGETQYF. In nucleotides, the CDR3 is TGCAGTGCTAGACCGAATAGCGGGGTCGGGGAGACCCAGTACTTC.

V and J are TRBV6-5 and TRBJ2-1; 9 bases fit TRBD1. Germline values: CDR1 MNHEY, CDR2 SVGAGI. The CDR3 has 15 amino acids. V lost 4 bases and J lost 5; bases outside the gene matches: 6. The CDR3: CASSWGQGNNNEQFF. The CDR3 coding sequence is TGTGCCAGCAGTTGGGGACAGGGTAACAACAATGAGCAGTTCTTC.

The chain is built from TRBV6-1 and TRBJ2-2, with TRBD1 matching over 9 bases. J lost 5 bases, V lost 6 bases, and 4 bases had no gene match. CDR3 length equals 14 residues. CDR1 is MNHNS, CDR2 SASEGT, per germline. CDR3 nucleotides: TGTGCCAGCAGAAAAGGACAGGGGACCGGGGAGCTGTTTTTT. Its translation: CASRKGQGTGELFF.

This clonotype showed up just a few times. This rearrangement joins TRBV28 to TRBJ1-3; maybe TRBD1 (5 bases). CDR3 length: 14 residues. Germline V lookup: CDR1 MDHEN, CDR2 SYDVKM. Trimming pared 5 bases from V and 0 bases from J, leaving 8 bases between. DNA for the CDR3: TGTGCCAGCAGTCTGGACACCTCTGGAAACACCATATATTTT. Its protein is CASSLDTSGNTIYF.

This chain joins TRBV20-1 and TRBJ1-3; TRBD1 might be the D (5 bases). CDR1 and CDR2 (germline): DFQATT, SNEGSKA (reference sequence). Trimming removed 1 base at V and 1 base at J, with 11 bases between. This CDR3 region has 15 residues. CDR3 residues: CSARVSRGSGNTIYF. The CDR3 nucleotides are TGCAGTGCTAGAGTCAGCCGGGGGTCTGGAAACACCATATATTTT.

The table lists this clonotype with a few counts. The chain employs TRBV12-3 or TRBV12-4 and TRBJ2-3; a weak D match, TRBD2 (5 bases). There are 15 residues in the CDR3. V was shortened by 10 bases and J by 4 bases, with 21 bases between the two germline ends. Here the CDR3 DNA reads TGTGCCACCGCCCCTCACGCGGGCCCTGCAGATACGCAGTATTTT. It translates to CATAPHAGPADTQYF.